Listed below are T cell receptor beta chains from one sample, sequenced in a study of human T cells and chemical hapten exposure. From the RACE reads, TCRdb called clonotypes with MiXCR, one entry per CDR3 protein. Of around 380,000 distinct CDR3 sequences listed, 4.8% are singletons. The material sequenced was whole blood, taken in connection with sensitization to the hapten diphenylcyclopropenone (DPC). These TCRs come from a woman aged 45-65 years with alopecia areata. Some clones in this sample may be carry-over from other donors' samples. Each CDR3 is given with its conserved first and last residue. The D gene is left open where the match is weak. The size of a clone is reported for some rows only, either as once, few or many, or as a class for expanded clones.

v_gene,len,abundance,d_gene,j_gene,CDR3aa,CDR3nt
TRBV6-2/TRBV6-3,15,NA,TRBD2,TRBJ2-3,CASSSYSGNTDTQYF,TGTGCCAGCAGTTCCTATAGCGGGAACACAGATACGCAGTATTTT
TRBV20-1,11,few,NA,TRBJ2-3,CSARSADTQYF,TGCAGTGCTAGATCAGCCGATACGCAGTATTTT
TRBV6-5,14,many,TRBD1,TRBJ1-2,CASGERGRVEGYTF,TGTGCCAGCGGAGAAAGGGGGCGGGTCGAAGGCTACACCTTC
TRBV6-2/TRBV6-3,14,many,NA,TRBJ2-4,CATQEDLAKNIQYF,TGTGCCACTCAGGAGGACCTAGCCAAAAACATTCAGTACTTC
TRBV11-2,17,many,NA,TRBJ2-3,CASSLPQSSPSTDTQYF,TGTGCCAGCAGCTTACCTCAGAGTTCCCCTAGCACAGATACGCAGTATTTT
TRBV11-2,17,NA,NA,TRBJ2-2,CASSPRRLLTNTGELFF,TGTGCCAGCAGCCCACGAAGGCTATTAACGAACACCGGGGAGCTGTTTTTT
TRBV28,15,many,TRBD2,TRBJ2-3,CASRPTSGRDYTQYF,TGTGCCAGCAGGCCGACTAGCGGGAGAGATTATACGCAGTATTTT
TRBV7-6,14,many,TRBD1,TRBJ2-4,CASSPGQGRNIQYF,TGTGCCAGCAGTCCGGGACAGGGAAGGAACATTCAGTACTTC
TRBV28,16,NA,NA,TRBJ2-7,CASSLPLGGMAYEQYF,TGTGCCAGCAGTCTACCTCTAGGCGGGATGGCCTACGAGCAGTACTTC
TRBV6-2/TRBV6-3,12,NA,NA,TRBJ2-7,CASSYLGKEQYF,TGTGCCAGCAGTTACTTGGGGAAGGAGCAGTACTTC
TRBV15,17,many,NA,TRBJ1-2,CATSGGGAPQANYGYTF,TGTGCCACCAGCGGAGGAGGGGCACCTCAAGCTAACTATGGCTACACCTTC
TRBV7-9,17,many,NA,TRBJ1-6,CASSAGLESSYNSPLHF,TGTGCCAGCAGCGCGGGCCTTGAGAGCTCCTATAATTCACCCCTCCACTTT
TRBV15,15,many,NA,TRBJ1-5,CATSRDSRGNQPQHF,TGTGCCACCAGCAGAGATAGCAGGGGAAACCAGCCCCAGCATTTT
TRBV7-3,14,many,NA,TRBJ1-6,CASSLEPYNSPLHF,TGTGCCAGCAGCTTAGAGCCGTATAATTCACCCCTCCACTTT
TRBV6-1,14,few,NA,TRBJ1-1,CASSFRNQNTEAFF,TGTGCCAGCAGTTTCAGAAACCAGAACACTGAAGCTTTCTTT
TRBV11-2,15,many,NA,TRBJ1-6,CASSLEPGPNSPLHF,TGTGCCAGCAGCTTAGAACCGGGTCCTAATTCACCCCTCCACTTT
TRBV28,15,NA,NA,TRBJ1-1,CASSLQSRPNTEAFF,TGTGCCAGCAGTTTACAGTCCAGGCCGAACACTGAAGCTTTCTTT